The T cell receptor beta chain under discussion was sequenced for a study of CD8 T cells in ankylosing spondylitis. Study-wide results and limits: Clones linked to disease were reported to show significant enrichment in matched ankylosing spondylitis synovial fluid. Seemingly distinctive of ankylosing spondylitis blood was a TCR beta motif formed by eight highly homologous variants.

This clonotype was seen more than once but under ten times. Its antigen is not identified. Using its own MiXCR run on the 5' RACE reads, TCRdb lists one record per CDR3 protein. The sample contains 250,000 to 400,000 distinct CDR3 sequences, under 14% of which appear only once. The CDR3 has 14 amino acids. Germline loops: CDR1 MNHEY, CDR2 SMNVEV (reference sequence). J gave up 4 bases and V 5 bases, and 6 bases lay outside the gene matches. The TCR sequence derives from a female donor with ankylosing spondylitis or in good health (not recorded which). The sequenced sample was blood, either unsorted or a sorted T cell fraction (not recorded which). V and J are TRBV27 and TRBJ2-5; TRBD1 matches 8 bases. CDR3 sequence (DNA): TGTGCCAGCAGTCCAAACAGGGGGTCAGAGACCCAGTACTTC. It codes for CASSPNRGSETQYF.